These 20 T cell receptor beta chains came from one sample sequenced in a study of blood T cell repertoires in COVID-19. Data came from immunoSEQ multiplex PCR; TCRdb stores just in-frame clones and leaves some out. This table has a few hundred thousand clones, 87% appearing once. The material sequenced was peripheral blood. The receptors shown here come from a man in his late teens or twenties with active or convalescent COVID-19.

This rearrangement joins TRBV6-5 to TRBJ1-2; 7 bases fit TRBD1. V lost 4 bases to trimming and J lost 5 bases; unmatched junction nucleotides: 10. The CDR3 consists of 15 residues. Per germline, CDR1 MNHEY and CDR2 SVGAGI. The CDR3 region has the DNA TGTGCCAGCAGTTTAAGCCTCGGGACAGTATATGGCTACACCTTC. Protein product: CASSLSLGTVYGYTF.

This clone has a handful of counts. J is TRBJ2-7 and V is TRBV5-4; 7 bases are shared with TRBD2. Germline V lookup: CDR1 SGHNT, CDR2 YYREEE (reference sequence). The CDR3 runs 13 residues. The ends lost 5 bases at V and 6 bases at J; junction bases unmatched: 8. The CDR3 region has the DNA TGTGCCAGCAGACCAGGGACGGGGGGCGAGCAGTACTTC. Translating gives CASRPGTGGEQYF.

The rearrangement links TRBV25-1 to TRBJ1-5; the D gene is possibly TRBD1 (5 bases). V was shortened by 4 bases and J by 7 bases, with 11 bases between the two germline ends. CDR1 and CDR2 (germline): MGHDK, SYGVNS. The CDR3 covers 13 residues. The CDR3 sequence is CASSGPSGQPQHF. The CDR3 DNA reads as TGTGCCAGCAGTGGGCCTTCAGGGCAGCCCCAGCATTTT. Complete variable domain (other parts from reference TRBV25-1 and TRBJ1-5): EADIYQTPRYLVIGTGKKITLECSQTMGHDKMYWYQQDPGMELHLIHYSYGVNSTEKGDLSSESTVSRIRTEHFPLTLESARPSHTSQYLCASSGPSGQPQHFGDGTRLSIL.

The genes are TRBV5-4 and TRBJ1-6; 9 positions match TRBD1. The trim removed 4 bases at V and 6 bases at J, leaving 2 bases unmatched. The CDR3 contains 14 residues. Germline-derived CDR1 and CDR2 are SGHNT and YYREEE (reference sequence). The CDR3 here is CASSRTGVNSPLHF. The CDR3 coding sequence is TGTGCCAGCAGCCGGACAGGGGTTAATTCACCCCTCCACTTT.

V gene TRBV6-5 combines with J gene TRBJ1-1; TRBD1 is a possible D gene (6 bases). The length of the CDR3 is 14 residues. V shed 7 bases and J shed 3 bases, with 15 bases lying between them. Germline lookup yields CDR1 MNHEY and CDR2 SVGAGI. The CDR3 spells CASTILQGHTEAFF. The DNA for the CDR3 is TGTGCCAGCACCATACTACAGGGACACACTGAAGCTTTCTTT.

This chain links TRBV10-3 with TRBJ2-5, with TRBD2 matching 9 bases. V shed 2 bases, J shed 4 bases, and the junction held 8 bases outside the gene matches. Germline CDR1 and CDR2: ENHRY and SYGVKD. The CDR3 is made up of 16 amino acids. The DNA for the CDR3 is TGTGCCATCAGTGAGGAAATAGCGGGAGTCGGAGAGACCCAGTACTTC. As protein: CAISEEIAGVGETQYF.

This sequence joins TRBV3-1 (or the pseudogene TRBV3-2) and TRBJ2-2, with TRBD2 matching over 7 bases. CDR1 and CDR2 (germline): LGHDT, YNNKEL (reference sequence). Trimming at V came to 0 bases and at J to 5 bases, leaving 6 bases not matched to a gene. CDR3 length: 16 amino acids. CDR3 in amino acids: CASSQEEVSGTGELFF. The CDR3, as DNA: TGTGCCAGCAGCCAAGAAGAGGTTAGCGGGACCGGGGAGCTGTTTTTT.

The J gene is TRBJ1-5, the V gene TRBV19; D remains unclear. Germline loops: CDR1 LNHDA, CDR2 SQIVND (reference sequence). Trimming stripped 5 bases from V and 0 bases from J, with 11 bases between. This CDR3 is built from 15 residues. The CDR3 DNA reads as TGTGCCAGTAGTTACTGGGAGCTTAGCAATCAGCCCCAGCATTTT. Translated: CASSYWELSNQPQHF.

J is TRBJ1-5 and V is TRBV7-9; D unresolved. Trimming removed 5 bases from V and 0 bases from J, with 8 bases in between. Germline values: CDR1 SEHNR, CDR2 FQNEAQ (reference sequence). The CDR3 spans 14 residues. The CDR3 DNA reads TGTGCCAGCAGCCAAGCGGATAGCAATCAGCCCCAGCATTTT. It translates to CASSQADSNQPQHF. Filled out from reference TRBV7-9 and TRBJ1-5, the complete variable domain reads DTGVSQNPRHKITKRGQNVTFRCDPISEHNRLYWYRQTLGQGPEFLTYFQNEAQLEKSRLLSDRFSAERPKGSFSTLEIQRTEQGDSAMYLCASSQADSNQPQHFGDGTRLSIL.

This clone was counted between two and nine times. The chain couples TRBV18 to TRBJ2-7; 7 bases are shared with TRBD1. The length of the CDR3 is 14 residues. V was clipped by 3 bases and J by 4 bases; unmatched bases: 6. CDR1 is KGHSH and CDR2 is LQKENI in the germline V gene. Written as DNA, the CDR3 is TGTGCCAGCTCACCTCAAGGACAGGAGTACGAGCAGTACTTC. This codes for CASSPQGQEYEQYF.

Only one count was recorded for this clone. The rearrangement uses TRBV6-5 and TRBJ1-5; D gene unclear. The V gene lost 6 bases and the J gene lost 1 base, with 13 bases spanning the gap. Germline CDR1 MNHEY, CDR2 SVGAGI. The CDR3 totals 15 residues. The chain's CDR3 is CASSPLEGSNQPQHF. The CDR3 DNA sequence: TGTGCCAGCAGCCCCCTCGAGGGAAGCAATCAGCCCCAGCATTTT.

V is TRBV2 and J is TRBJ2-5; weak D call: TRBD2 (6 bases). The CDR3 length is 14 residues. Per the germline V gene, CDR1 is SNHLY and CDR2 is FYNNEI. Trimming removed 4 bases at V and 3 bases at J, with 12 bases between. The CDR3 DNA follows: TGTGCCAGCAGTGGGGGGGTTGATAAAGAGACCCAGTACTTC. It translates to CASSGGVDKETQYF. Based on the CDR3 plus reference TRBV2 and TRBJ2-5, the full variable domain is EPEVTQTPSHQVTQMGQEVILRCVPISNHLYFYWYRQILGQKVEFLVSFYNNEISEKSEIFDDQFSVERPDGSNFTLKIRSTKLEDSAMYFCASSGGVDKETQYFGPGTRLLVL.

The genes are TRBV19 and TRBJ1-1; D is perhaps TRBD1 (5 bases). The germline V gene has CDR1 LNHDA and CDR2 SQIVND (reference sequence). Trimming shortened V by 7 bases and J by 4 bases, and 13 bases separated the two germline ends. This CDR3 region has 13 residues. The CDR3 here is CASIPRRGTEAFF. CDR3 sequence (DNA): TGTGCCAGTATCCCAAGAAGGGGCACTGAAGCTTTCTTT.

The V call is TRBV4-2, the J call TRBJ2-7; 10 bases are a match to TRBD2. Losses at the gene ends were 0 bases for V and 3 bases for J; bases not matched to a gene: 5. Looked up from germline, CDR1 is LGHNA and CDR2 is YNFKEQ. This CDR3 region has 16 residues. CDR3 nucleotide sequence: TGTGCCAGCAGCCAAGAGGGGACTAGCGTTTACTACGAGCAGTACTTC. Its translation is CASSQEGTSVYYEQYF.

The chain carries TRBV4-3 and TRBJ2-1; 9 bases fit TRBD1. Germline trimming cut 4 bases from V and 8 bases from J; bases unmatched to any gene: 6. The CDR3 loop spans 14 amino acids. CDR1 LGHNA and CDR2 YSLEER come from the germline V gene. CDR3 sequence reads: CASSRRQGEHEQFF. DNA of the CDR3: TGCGCCAGCAGCCGAAGACAGGGGGAACATGAGCAGTTCTTC.

The chain is built from TRBV6-4 and TRBJ2-3; TRBD1 might be the D (6 bases). The CDR3 covers 13 residues. Germline CDR1 MRHNA, CDR2 SNTAGT. Between the trimmed V and J ends, which lost 4 bases and 1 base, there was a span of 6 bases. Here the CDR3 reads CASSGTGTDTQYF. The CDR3 DNA sequence: TGTGCCAGCAGTGGGACAGGCACAGATACGCAGTATTTT.

The gene calls are TRBV19 and TRBJ2-1; a weak D match, TRBD1 (5 bases). The V gene's germline CDR1 is LNHDA and CDR2 SQIVND (reference sequence). This CDR3 is 15 amino acids long. Trimming pared 5 bases from V and 0 bases from J, leaving 11 bases between. The CDR3 region has the DNA TGTGCCAGTAGTGTGACAGCGCCCTCCTACAATGAGCAGTTCTTC. Translation gives CASSVTAPSYNEQFF.

The rearrangement links TRBV27 to TRBJ2-7; D is perhaps TRBD1 (5 bases). The CDR3 runs 14 residues. CDR1 MNHEY and CDR2 SMNVEV come from the germline V gene (reference sequence). V lost 6 bases, J lost 5 bases, and 17 bases lay in between. The DNA for the CDR3 is TGTGCCAGCAGGAGTCAGGGTATAGGAAACGAGCAGTACTTC. Translation: CASRSQGIGNEQYF.

This rearrangement joins TRBV28 to TRBJ1-1; 8 bases agree with TRBD1. The V gene's germline CDR1 is MDHEN and CDR2 SYDVKM. The J segment lost 4 bases and the V segment lost 4 bases, leaving 14 bases of the junction unmatched. The CDR3 extends over 17 amino acids. The CDR3 is CASSSYRQGPMGTEAFF. CDR3 bases: TGTGCCAGCAGTTCGTACCGACAGGGGCCCATGGGCACTGAAGCTTTCTTT.

V and J are TRBV5-8 and TRBJ2-2; the D gene is possibly TRBD1 (6 bases). V lost 3 bases, J lost 4 bases, and 13 bases lay in between. Germline values: CDR1 SGHTS, CDR2 YDEGEE. CDR3 length equals 15 residues. The CDR3 here is CASSYQGRATGELFF. In DNA form, the CDR3 reads TGTGCCAGCAGCTATCAGGGGAGAGCCACCGGGGAGCTGTTTTTT.